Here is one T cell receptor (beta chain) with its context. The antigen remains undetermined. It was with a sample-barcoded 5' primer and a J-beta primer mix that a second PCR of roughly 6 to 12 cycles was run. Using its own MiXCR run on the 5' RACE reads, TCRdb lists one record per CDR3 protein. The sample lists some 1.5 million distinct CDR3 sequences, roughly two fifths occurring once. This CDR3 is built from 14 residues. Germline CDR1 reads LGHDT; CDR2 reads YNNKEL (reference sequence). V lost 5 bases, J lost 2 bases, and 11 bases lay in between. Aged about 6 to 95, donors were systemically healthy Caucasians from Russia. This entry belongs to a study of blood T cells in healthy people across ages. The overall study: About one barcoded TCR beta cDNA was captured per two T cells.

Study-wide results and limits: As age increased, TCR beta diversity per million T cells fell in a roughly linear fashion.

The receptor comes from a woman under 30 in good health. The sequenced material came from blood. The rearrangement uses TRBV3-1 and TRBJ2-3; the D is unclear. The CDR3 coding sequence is TGTGCCAGCAGCAAAAGGACCCTCACAGATACGCAGTATTTT. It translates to CASSKRTLTDTQYF.